The TCR beta chain under discussion was sequenced for a study of CD8+CD57+ T cells in acquired aplastic anemia. Study context: Sorted cells (CD4+ and CD8+) yielded DNA amounts that averaged around 3.5 ug. Study results and caveats: Under 35 was the count of CD8+ CDR3 sequences that patients shared with controls. CD8+ Simpson's diversity in patients was not significantly different from that in controls.

This clonotype was detected only a few times. The antigen is not known. The TCR beta profiling, which covered VDJ combination and CDR3 sequence, was carried out using genomic DNA as the template. Each CDR3 protein is one row after TCRdb ran MiXCR on the reads. The sample holds under 500,000 distinct CDR3 sequences; roughly 34% are singletons and the top ten take 0.82%. Before being chosen for sequencing, patients had shown CD8+CD57+ cell expansion by flow cytometry. Severe acquired aplastic anemia was the diagnosis recorded for all patients. The V end lost 4 bases, the J end lost 0 bases, and 13 bases lay between the germline ends. CDR3 length: 16 residues. Germline CDR1 reads SGHAT; CDR2 reads FQNNGV.

Specimen: sorted CD4+, CD8+, or CD8+CD57+ T cells (not recorded which) from PBMCs. This chain connects TRBV11-2 to TRBJ1-3; D call uncertain. The receptor was isolated from a human donor with aplastic anemia. CDR3 coding DNA: TGTGCCAGCAGCTCGCCAGTTGGATTCTCTGGAAACACCATATATTTT. It encodes CASSSPVGFSGNTIYF.